This entry lists 10 T cell receptor beta chains sequenced from one sample in a study of identical twins. TCRdb itself ran the 5' RACE reads through MiXCR, one entry per CDR3 protein. The sample lists 450,000 or so distinct CDR3 sequences; roughly a quarter were seen once. These records were also assigned to another study, of T cells expressing NK-cell markers.

The specimen was CD4+ T cells sorted from blood. These receptors were taken from a woman under 30 in good health.

The chain joins TRBV7-2 to TRBJ2-3; 14 bases agree with TRBD2. The CDR3 runs to 16 residues. The trim removed 5 bases at V and 6 bases at J, leaving 7 bases unmatched. Per the germline V gene, CDR1 is SGHTA and CDR2 is FQGNSA. The CDR3 DNA reads as TGTGCCAGCAGCCGATCGACTAGCGGGGGGGGGGATACGCAGTATTTT. It translates to CASSRSTSGGGDTQYF.

The V call is TRBV20-1, the J call TRBJ2-3, with D possibly being TRBD2 (6 bases). Germline CDR1 reads DFQATT; CDR2 reads SNEGSKA (reference sequence). The CDR3 length is 13 residues. Trimming took 3 bases from V and 0 from J, leaving 7 bases between them. The CDR3 DNA follows: TGCAGTGCTAGCGGGACTAGCACAGATACGCAGTATTTT. Translating it yields CSASGTSTDTQYF.

This clonotype appeared a few times. The chain combines TRBV6-5 with TRBJ2-1; D might be TRBD2 (7 bases). Trimming left V 4 bases short and J 0 bases short, with 10 bases between. CDR3 length equals 15 residues. Germline CDR1 and CDR2: MNHEY and SVGAGI. DNA of the CDR3: TGTGCCAGCAGTTCGAGGGGGGGCTCCTACAATGAGCAGTTCTTC. Translated, it gives CASSSRGGSYNEQFF.

The sample holds a few counts of this clonotype. The chain uses TRBV7-9 and TRBJ2-1; D possibly corresponds to TRBD2 (6 bases). The CDR3 is 15 amino acids. Germline CDR1 is SEHNR and CDR2 is FQNEAQ (reference sequence). The V end lost 1 base, the J end lost 3 bases, and 10 bases lay between the germline ends. CDR3 nucleotides: TGTGCCAGCAGCTTAGGGGACTTGGTCTACAATGAGCAGTTCTTC. Encoded protein: CASSLGDLVYNEQFF.

This chain joins TRBV7-8 and TRBJ1-2; D unclear. Trimming removed 4 bases from V and 8 bases from J, with 14 bases in between. Germline V lookup: CDR1 SGHVS, CDR2 FQNEAQ. CDR3 length: 13 residues. DNA for the CDR3: TGTGCCAGCAGCTGGGGTCACCTGCGAGGCTACACCTTC. Its translation is CASSWGHLRGYTF.

V and J are TRBV2 and TRBJ2-3, with 11 bases aligning to TRBD2. Germline trimming cut 9 bases from V and 1 base from J; bases unmatched to any gene: 6. In germline, CDR1 is SNHLY, CDR2 FYNNEI. This CDR3 is built from 15 residues. DNA for the CDR3: TGTGCCAGTAGCGGGGGGGCGATCCGCACAGATACGCAGTATTTT. The encoded protein is CASSGGAIRTDTQYF. Full variable domain (rest looked up from reference TRBV2 and TRBJ2-3): EPEVTQTPSHQVTQMGQEVILRCVPISNHLYFYWYRQILGQKVEFLVSFYNNEISEKSEIFDDQFSVERPDGSNFTLKIRSTKLEDSAMYFCASSGGAIRTDTQYFGPGTRLTVL.

This chain links TRBV30 with TRBJ1-3; D is possibly TRBD1 (6 bases). The germline CDR1 and CDR2 sequences are GTSNPN and SVGIG (reference sequence). V was shortened by 0 bases and J by 3 bases, with 21 bases between the two germline ends. There are 18 residues in the CDR3. The DNA for the CDR3 is TGTGCCTGGAGTGTTATAAGGTCGGGGGCGCCGGGTGGAAACACCATATATTTT. Translation gives CAWSVIRSGAPGGNTIYF.

The table lists this clonotype with a few counts. V and J are TRBV20-1 and TRBJ1-1; 11 nucleotides align to TRBD1. Germline V gene sequence: CDR1 DFQATT, CDR2 SNEGSKA (reference sequence). V shed 4 bases, J shed 8 bases, and the junction held 3 bases outside the gene matches. The CDR3 runs to 12 residues. The CDR3 here is CSAKRTGGEAFF. CDR3 in DNA: TGCAGTGCTAAAAGGACAGGGGGCGAAGCTTTCTTT.

The chain links TRBV12-3 or TRBV12-4 to TRBJ1-1; D not resolved. V lost 3 bases and J 8 bases, leaving 10 bases between the germline ends. The CDR3 has 12 residues. The CDR3 DNA reads as TGTGCCAGCAGTTTCCAGGTTTCGGAAGCTTTCTTT. Its translation: CASSFQVSEAFF.

The V gene is TRBV6-5, the J gene TRBJ1-2; unclear D gene. The CDR3 loop spans 14 amino acids. Germline assignment: CDR1 MNHEY and CDR2 SVGAGI. V was cut by 2 bases and J by 5 bases, with 12 bases left in between. CDR3 protein: CASSYRQAIYGYTF. The CDR3 bases are TGTGCCAGCAGTTACAGGCAGGCGATATATGGCTACACCTTC.